This is a list of T cell receptor beta chains from one sample in a study of T cells after yellow fever vaccination. Each CDR3 protein is one row after TCRdb ran MiXCR on the 5' RACE reads. The sample carries around 140,000 distinct CDR3 sequences, around 6.3% recorded once. Sequencing used CD4+ T cells sorted from PBMCs, obtained 10 days after the yellow fever booster vaccination. These receptors all stem from a young man who received the YFV17D yellow fever vaccine. The conserved cysteine and the conserved F or W are not part of the CDR3 here.

>TRBV20-1
SARDTGLGPP
>TRBV7-2
ASSTNRGPNYGYT
>TRBV20-1
SARALLGELF
>TRBV5-4
ASSLQAGELF
>TRBV6-2/TRBV6-3
ASSQDRVGFYGYT
>TRBV7-2
ASSPRPLETQY
>TRBV11-1
ASSLDLRDYNEQF
>TRBV20-1
STPSATYNEQF
>TRBV7-2
ASSRRGPNEQF
>TRBV20-1
SARGANQPQH
>TRBV5-1
ASSLADTLNTGELF
>TRBV18
ASSRGSSNQPQH
>TRBV5-1
ASSSSGSSHEQY
>TRBV10-3
AISRAGGSSSGSLYEQY